This T cell receptor beta chain was documented in a study of Graves' ophthalmopathy and Graves' hyperthyroidism. As the template, RNA transcripts were used to amplify TCR beta CDR3 regions. In the first round, RT-PCR was carried out with HTBI primers, and a multiplex PCR formed the second round. Using its own MiXCR run on the multiplex PCR reads, TCRdb lists one record per CDR3 protein. The table lists a few hundred thousand distinct CDR3 sequences, under 45% of them singletons, with about 4.2% in the top ten. General observations from the study: With almost 90% sensitivity and about 83% specificity, a 13-signature model separated ophthalmopathy from stable hyperthyroidism.

The germline CDR1 and CDR2 sequences are KGHDR and SFDVKD. Trimming took 3 bases from V and 2 from J, leaving 13 bases between them. The CDR3 is made up of 16 amino acids. For this clonotype: Its antigen is undetermined.

The gene calls are TRBV24-1 and TRBJ2-1; D may be TRBD2 (5 bases). The clonotype originates from an adult man with Graves' hyperthyroidism. The sample was peripheral blood or thyroid tissue (not recorded which). The CDR3 DNA follows: TGTGCCACCAGTGATACCAAATCGGGGACCTACAATGAGCAGTTCTTC. This sequence encodes CATSDTKSGTYNEQFF.